The clone carrying this T cell receptor beta chain was seen once. MiXCR, run by TCRdb on the PCR reads, gives a single entry per CDR3 protein. The sample has roughly 14,000 distinct CDR3 sequences, approximately 50% seen once. The data derive from a study of tumor-infiltrating lymphocytes in oesophageal squamous cell carcinoma. This CDR3 is built from 14 residues. The germline gives CDR1 MNHNY, CDR2 SVGAGI (reference sequence). Trimming pared 5 bases from V and 1 base from J, leaving 11 bases between. Material: esophageal tumor tissue. The receptor's source is a male donor with esophageal squamous cell carcinoma. The chain has TRBV6-6 and TRBJ1-1; D may be TRBD1 (5 bases). CDR3 amino acids: CASSVRVANTEAFF. The CDR3 DNA follows: TGTGCCAGCAGTGTCAGGGTGGCGAACACTGAAGCTTTCTTT.